The present T cell receptor (beta chain) was sequenced within a study of T cell responses to AZD1222 COVID-19 vaccine. Clones were read by immunoSEQ multiplex PCR, and TCRdb kept only the in-frame ones, dropping some. The repertoire has fewer than 120,000 clones, 85% to 95% of them found once; the top ten carry roughly 7%. The germline gives CDR1 LGHNA, CDR2 YNFKEQ. J gave up 6 bases and V 4 bases, and 2 bases lay outside the gene matches. The CDR3 covers 13 residues. This sequence originates from an adult in good health. This chain uses TRBV4-2 with TRBJ2-1; 8 nucleotides agree with TRBD2. The sample was peripheral blood, taken on day 0 of AZD1222 vaccination. In DNA form, the CDR3 reads TGTGCCAGCAGCCCACGGGGGGGCAATGAGCAGTTCTTC. Translated, it gives CASSPRGGNEQFF.